This T cell receptor (beta chain) was retrieved from a study of T cell repertoires in cytomegalovirus infection. Study at large: Public TCR beta signatures were indicative of both CMV infection and a matching HLA type. General observations from the study: Cumulative public TCR beta family frequency identified CMV carriers with the relevant HLA. HLA-C-restricted, CMV-specific TCR beta clonotypes were dominant ex vivo.

TCRdb reanalysed the reads using MiXCR and keeps one entry per CDR3 protein. Here the sample spans some 200,000 distinct CDR3 sequences, approximately 19% being singletons. For this clonotype: Antigen specificity is unknown.

V lost 1 base, J lost 6 bases, and 10 bases lay in between. Looked up from germline, CDR1 is LNHDA and CDR2 is SQIVND (reference sequence). This CDR3 has 13 amino acids. The source of this sequence is a human donor in good health (CMV status not recorded). Some clones in this sample may be carry-over from other donors' samples. This chain links TRBV19 with TRBJ2-7; the D is unclear. Sequencing was performed on PBMCs. The CDR3 sequence: CASSIADIGEQYF. In DNA, the CDR3 is TGTGCCAGTAGTATAGCCGACATCGGCGAGCAGTACTTC.